These 31 T cell receptor beta chains were all obtained from the same sample, sequenced in a study of T cell changes during pregnancy in multiple sclerosis. This table comes from immunoSEQ multiplex PCR, and its TCRdb copy is limited to in-frame clones, with some not included. The table records over 25,000 clones, roughly 87% of them present only once. The sample consisted of CD8+ T cells from peripheral blood mononuclear cells, taken in the second trimester of pregnancy. The source of these receptors is a female donor with multiple sclerosis, enrolled in a pregnancy study.

The gene calls are TRBV4-2 and TRBJ2-5; 9 bases agree with TRBD2. The CDR3 sequence is 15 residues long. Unmatched junction bases numbered 5, after V lost 1 base and J lost 5 bases. Germline V CDR1 and CDR2: LGHNA, YNFKEQ. The CDR3 protein is CASSQGREGRETQYF. CDR3 in DNA: TGTGCCAGCAGCCAAGGGCGGGAGGGCCGCGAGACCCAGTACTTC.

This chain joins TRBV6-5 and TRBJ2-7; weak D call: TRBD1 (5 bases). Germline CDR1 and CDR2: MNHEY and SVGAGI. The CDR3 covers 14 residues. Deletions cut 2 bases from V and 3 bases from J, with 11 bases between. Written as DNA, the CDR3 is TGTGCCAGCAGTTACGGGGCCGGTAACTACGAGCAGTACTTC. Protein product: CASSYGAGNYEQYF.

This chain connects TRBV6-6 to TRBJ1-6, with no clear D. The CDR3 is made up of 15 amino acids. V dropped 2 bases and J dropped 8 bases, with 13 bases sitting between them. Germline CDR1 MNHNY, CDR2 SVGAGI (reference sequence). CDR3 in amino acids: CASSYGPTWDSPLHF. CDR3 bases: TGTGCCAGCAGTTACGGGCCGACGTGGGATTCACCCCTCCACTTT.

V usage is TRBV6-4 and J usage is TRBJ2-3, with TRBD2 matching 11 bases. Germline loops: CDR1 MRHNA, CDR2 SNTAGT. The ends lost 6 bases at V and 2 bases at J; junction bases unmatched: 7. The CDR3 has 16 residues. The CDR3: CASSAQTSGDTDTQYF. The DNA of the CDR3 is TGTGCCAGCAGCGCTCAGACTAGCGGGGACACAGATACGCAGTATTTT.

The gene calls are TRBV4-3 and TRBJ2-3; 11 nucleotides line up with TRBD2. V was clipped by 1 base and J by 7 bases; unmatched bases: 7. The CDR3 runs 16 residues. Germline-derived CDR1 and CDR2 are LGHNA and YSLEER. Written as DNA, the CDR3 is TGCGCCAGCAGCCAAGGGGTAGCGGGGGGGGTGTATACGCAGTATTTT. It is translated as CASSQGVAGGVYTQYF.

The genes are TRBV5-4 and TRBJ2-4, with TRBD1 identical over 9 bases. With 0 bases clipped from V and 3 bases from J, the junction kept 1 base outside the gene matches. Germline V gene sequence: CDR1 SGHNT, CDR2 YYREEE (reference sequence). The CDR3 has 15 amino acids. DNA for the CDR3: TGTGCCAGCAGCTTGGGGACAGGGGTCAAAAACATTCAGTACTTC. Its protein is CASSLGTGVKNIQYF.

The CDR3 protein is CASSSPGTGPPYEQYF. As DNA, the CDR3 is TGTGCCAGCAGTTCTCCCGGGACAGGGCCCCCCTACGAGCAGTACTTC. The chain uses TRBV27 and TRBJ2-7; 9 bases fit TRBD1. CDR3 length: 16 amino acids. The V segment lost 4 bases and the J segment 2 bases; nucleotides outside the gene matches: 9. In germline, CDR1 is MNHEY, CDR2 SMNVEV (reference sequence).

V usage is TRBV5-4 and J usage is TRBJ2-7; 10 nucleotides match TRBD1. Unmatched junction bases numbered 3, after V lost 3 bases and J lost 3 bases. The germline gives CDR1 SGHNT, CDR2 YYREEE (reference sequence). CDR3 length: 14 residues. Written as DNA, the CDR3 is TGTGCCAGCAGCTCGGGACAGGGGCGCTACGAGCAGTACTTC. Protein: CASSSGQGRYEQYF.

The chain links TRBV28 to TRBJ2-7; 8 bases agree with TRBD2. Germline V gene sequence: CDR1 MDHEN, CDR2 SYDVKM. V lost 8 bases, J lost 2 bases, and 8 bases stayed unmatched. CDR3 length equals 14 residues. CDR3 nucleotides: TGTGCCAGCGCCTCGGGGGGGAACACCTACGAGCAGTACTTC. It yields the protein CASASGGNTYEQYF. The variable domain in full, with the rest retrieved from reference TRBV28 and TRBJ2-7, is DVKVTQSSRYLVKRTGEKVFLECVQDMDHENMFWYRQDPGLGLRLIYFSYDVKMKEKGDIPEGYSVSREKKERFSLILESASTNQTSMYLCASASGGNTYEQYFGPGTRLTVT.

The rearrangement joins TRBV7-3 to TRBJ2-1; 7 bases align to TRBD2. J was trimmed by 2 bases and V by 2 bases; bases with no gene match: 3. The CDR3 length is 15 residues. CDR1 is SGHTA, CDR2 FQGTGA, per germline. CDR3 nucleotide sequence: TGTGCCAGCAGCTTAGCGGGGACTACCTACAATGAGCAGTTCTTC. Amino acid sequence: CASSLAGTTYNEQFF.

This rearrangement joins TRBV6-5 to TRBJ2-1, with TRBD2 matching 8 bases. V trimming: 2 bases; J trimming: 4 bases; junction bases outside the gene matches: 7. This CDR3 is 16 amino acids long. Germline CDR1 is MNHEY and CDR2 is SVGAGI. The CDR3 nucleotides are TGTGCCAGCAGTTACGTCACTAGCGGTAATTACAATGAGCAGTTCTTC. This encodes CASSYVTSGNYNEQFF.

This rearrangement joins TRBV25-1 to TRBJ2-1; the D gene is possibly TRBD1 (5 bases). Germline V gene lookup returns CDR1 MGHDK and CDR2 SYGVNS. Trimming shortened V by 2 bases and J by 15 bases, and 14 bases separated the two germline ends. The CDR3 loop spans 12 amino acids. The CDR3 region has the DNA TGTGCCAGCAGTGAACCAGGGCAGCCATGGTTCTTC. Translating gives CASSEPGQPWFF.

V is TRBV28 and J is TRBJ1-2; D gene ambiguous. Germline loops: CDR1 MDHEN, CDR2 SYDVKM. The ends were cut back, 7 bases at V and 8 bases at J, with 26 bases in the middle. The CDR3 contains 16 residues. Here the CDR3 reads CASTPGEGPPPEGYTF. CDR3 sequence (DNA): TGTGCCAGCACTCCCGGGGAGGGCCCGCCGCCTGAAGGCTACACCTTC.

The chain has TRBV19 and TRBJ2-1; TRBD2 matches 7 bases. Germline V CDR1 and CDR2: LNHDA, SQIVND (reference sequence). The V gene end was trimmed by 5 bases and the J gene end by 5 bases; junction bases not matched to a gene: 12. There are 16 residues in the CDR3. The CDR3 sequence: CASSRNWGGADNEQFF. The CDR3 DNA follows: TGTGCCAGTAGTCGGAACTGGGGGGGAGCAGACAATGAGCAGTTCTTC.

This clone was recorded only once. V and J are TRBV25-1 and TRBJ2-1, with 13 bases fitting TRBD2. The CDR3 covers 18 residues. The germline gives CDR1 MGHDK, CDR2 SYGVNS. V shed 2 bases and J 5 bases; nucleotides not matched to a gene: 9. The CDR3 loop reads CASSEGLAGVSENNEQFF. Here the CDR3 DNA reads TGTGCCAGCAGTGAAGGACTAGCGGGGGTCTCGGAAAACAATGAGCAGTTCTTC.

This clone showed up just once. Without the conserved terminal phenylalanine or tryptophan, this CDR3 likely stems from a read error. It is unclear where the CDR3 begins or ends on the DNA, so no DNA is shown, and the CDR3 is as TCRdb lists it. The J gene is TRBJ2-7, the V gene TRBV27; TRBD1 is taken as the D call from the table, unchecked against the DNA. Germline CDR1 reads MNHEY; CDR2 reads SMNVEV (reference sequence). The CDR3 spans 11 amino acids, including both terminal residues. The CDR3 sequence: CASSYATGVAL.

The sample holds one count of this clone. The rearrangement uses TRBV6-1 and TRBJ1-1; D is perhaps TRBD1 (5 bases). CDR1 and CDR2 (germline): MNHNS, SASEGT. Trimming removed 1 base from V and 8 bases from J, with 11 bases in between. CDR3 length equals 13 residues. The CDR3 coding sequence is TGTGCCAGCAGTGAAGGTAGGGGATACGAAGCTTTCTTT. Residues: CASSEGRGYEAFF.

The genes are TRBV11-3 and TRBJ1-3; D is undetermined. The CDR3 runs to 15 residues. Germline CDR1 reads SGHNT; CDR2 reads YENEEA. Trimming cost V 5 bases and J 0 bases, with 11 bases left between them. The CDR3 DNA sequence: TGTGCCAGCAGCCCAAGGAGGTTCTCTGGAAACACCATATATTTT. This encodes CASSPRRFSGNTIYF.

This clone was seen only a few times. For the CDR3, the DNA is TGTGCCAGCAGCTTGTCCAGGGTCGAGTCACCCCTCCACTTT. This codes for CASSLSRVESPLHF. The rearrangement links TRBV7-9 to TRBJ1-6; D may be TRBD1 (5 bases). Germline CDR1 and CDR2: SEHNR and FQNEAQ (reference sequence). This CDR3 has 14 amino acids. V was trimmed by 3 bases and J by 10 bases, leaving 13 bases between them.

The chain carries TRBV7-9 and TRBJ1-2; D unresolved. Germline assignment: CDR1 SEHNR and CDR2 FQNEAQ (reference sequence). V was trimmed by 3 bases and J by 1 base, leaving 9 bases between them. The length of the CDR3 is 14 residues. CDR3 sequence: CASSLADNNYGYTF. CDR3 DNA sequence: TGTGCCAGCAGCTTGGCGGATAATAACTATGGCTACACCTTC.

The chain links TRBV5-8 to TRBJ2-5; 8 positions match TRBD2. Trimming took 0 bases from V and 0 from J; bases not matched to a gene: 7. Per germline, CDR1 SGHTS and CDR2 YDEGEE. The CDR3 has 17 amino acids. Here the CDR3 reads CASSLEGLAGYQETQYF. CDR3 sequence (DNA): TGTGCCAGCAGCTTGGAAGGGCTAGCGGGCTACCAAGAGACCCAGTACTTC.

This clone is termed medium-sized (0.01 to 0.1%). The rearrangement links TRBV5-1 to TRBJ1-1; D may be TRBD1 (5 bases). Trimming removed 6 bases at V and 4 bases at J, with 16 bases between. CDR3 size: 14 residues. Germline-derived CDR1 and CDR2 are SGHRS and YFSETQ. The CDR3 loop is CASNSGGGSTEAFF. In DNA, the CDR3 is TGCGCCAGCAACTCCGGCGGGGGAAGCACTGAAGCTTTCTTT.

The rearrangement joins TRBV27 to TRBJ1-2; D is ambiguous. Germline CDR1 is MNHEY and CDR2 is SMNVEV (reference sequence). This CDR3 is 15 amino acids long. Trimming took off 5 bases at V and 1 base at J, with 14 bases between the two ends. Here the CDR3 DNA reads TGTGCCAGCAGTCCAAACAGAGACCTTAACTATGGCTACACCTTC. This codes for CASSPNRDLNYGYTF.

The chain carries TRBV7-9 and TRBJ1-4; no clear D gene. The CDR3 covers 13 residues. Looked up from germline, CDR1 is SEHNR and CDR2 is FQNEAQ (reference sequence). V was trimmed by 5 bases and J by 6 bases, leaving 10 bases between them. The CDR3 spells CASSTSYDEKLFF. In DNA, the CDR3 is TGTGCCAGCAGCACCTCCTATGATGAAAAACTGTTTTTT.

The rearrangement links TRBV4-3 to TRBJ1-2, with D hard to call. Germline values: CDR1 LGHNA, CDR2 YSLEER. Trimming removed 0 bases at V and 2 bases at J, with 13 bases between. The CDR3 is 16 residues long. The CDR3 protein is CASSQDPGGINYGYTF. The CDR3 DNA is TGCGCCAGCAGCCAAGACCCAGGCGGGATCAACTATGGCTACACCTTC.

V is TRBV27 and J is TRBJ2-3, with TRBD2 matching over 14 bases. CDR1 and CDR2 from the germline V gene are MNHEY and SMNVEV (reference sequence). V shed 4 bases, J shed 2 bases, and the junction held 5 bases outside the gene matches. CDR3 length equals 17 residues. CDR3 loop: CASSSGGLAGATDTQYF. The CDR3 DNA reads TGTGCCAGCAGTTCCGGGGGACTAGCGGGAGCCACAGATACGCAGTATTTT.

This sequence joins TRBV28 and TRBJ2-7; 10 bases map to TRBD1. With 7 bases clipped from V and 5 bases from J, the junction kept 23 bases outside the gene matches. CDR1 is MDHEN and CDR2 is SYDVKM in the germline V gene. This CDR3 is 19 amino acids long. CDR3 nucleotides: TGTGCCAGCAACCAAACTCCCGGGACAGGGGACCCGGGCGGGCACGAGCAGTACTTC. Encoded protein: CASNQTPGTGDPGGHEQYF. Full variable domain (remainder filled in from reference TRBV28 and TRBJ2-7): DVKVTQSSRYLVKRTGEKVFLECVQDMDHENMFWYRQDPGLGLRLIYFSYDVKMKEKGDIPEGYSVSREKKERFSLILESASTNQTSMYLCASNQTPGTGDPGGHEQYFGPGTRLTVT.

This chain links TRBV5-4 with TRBJ1-2, with D possibly matching TRBD1 (5 bases). CDR1 and CDR2 (germline): SGHNT, YYREEE (reference sequence). The CDR3 runs to 18 residues. Trimming left V 1 base short and J 4 bases short, with 23 bases between. The CDR3: CASSLFVRDWSKLYGYTF. As DNA, the CDR3 is TGTGCCAGCAGCTTGTTTGTCAGGGACTGGAGCAAGCTCTATGGCTACACCTTC.

The V gene is TRBV25-1, the J gene TRBJ2-2, with a possible D match to TRBD1 (6 bases). Germline V gene sequence: CDR1 MGHDK, CDR2 SYGVNS. Trimming stripped 4 bases from V and 3 bases from J, with 12 bases between. The CDR3 sequence is 15 residues long. CDR3 in DNA: TGTGCCAGCAGTGCCGGACAGTTAGACACCGGGGAGCTGTTTTTT. Translating gives CASSAGQLDTGELFF.

The sample holds a few counts of this clone. The chain employs TRBV28 and TRBJ2-1, with TRBD2 identical over 7 bases. This CDR3 spans 15 amino acids. V shed 5 bases, J shed 10 bases, and the junction held 14 bases outside the gene matches. The V gene's germline CDR1 is MDHEN and CDR2 SYDVKM. CDR3 amino acids: CASSLPERRESEQFF. The CDR3 region has the DNA TGTGCCAGCAGTCTCCCTGAAAGGCGGGAGAGCGAGCAGTTCTTC.

The chain carries TRBV25-1 and TRBJ1-1, with D uncertain. Germline V lookup: CDR1 MGHDK, CDR2 SYGVNS. The CDR3 contains 12 residues. Trimming pared 1 base from V and 9 bases from J, leaving 9 bases between. The CDR3 coding sequence is TGTGCCAGCAGTGAATCCCAGGATAAAGCTTTCTTT. This encodes CASSESQDKAFF.